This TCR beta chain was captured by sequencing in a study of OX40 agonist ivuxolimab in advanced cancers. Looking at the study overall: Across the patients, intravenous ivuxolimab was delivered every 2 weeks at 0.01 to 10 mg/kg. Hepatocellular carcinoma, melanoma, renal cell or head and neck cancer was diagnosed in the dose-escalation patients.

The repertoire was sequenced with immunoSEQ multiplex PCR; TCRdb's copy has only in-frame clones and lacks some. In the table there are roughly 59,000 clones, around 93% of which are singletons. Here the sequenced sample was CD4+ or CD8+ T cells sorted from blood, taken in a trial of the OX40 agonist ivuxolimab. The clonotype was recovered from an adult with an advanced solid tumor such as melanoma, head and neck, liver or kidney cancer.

CDR3 nucleotide sequence: TGTGCCAGCAGCTTGGTCCCTGCGGGAGCGGACAATGAGCAGTTCTTC. Protein: CASSLVPAGADNEQFF. The chain has TRBV5-4 and TRBJ2-1; 7 bases line up with TRBD2. Trimming removed 0 bases from V and 5 bases from J; junction bases left unmatched: 8. The CDR3 is 16 amino acids. Germline lookup yields CDR1 SGHNT and CDR2 YYREEE (reference sequence).